This T cell receptor (beta chain) was sequenced for a study of blood T cell repertoires in COVID-19. The data were produced by immunoSEQ multiplex PCR, yet TCRdb's version contains in-frame clones alone and is incomplete. Found here are some 200,000 clones, about 83% of them singletons; the top ten hold 4.8%. Trimming cost V 3 bases and J 5 bases; bases outside gene matches: 6. The length of the CDR3 is 14 residues. Germline V gene lookup returns CDR1 SGHNT and CDR2 YYREEE (reference sequence). The rearrangement uses TRBV5-4 and TRBJ1-1; 8 positions match TRBD1. The sequenced sample consisted of PBMCs or T cells enriched from blood (not recorded which). The sequence derives from a woman between 45 and 60 years old who had been exposed to COVID-19. CDR3 amino acids: CASSSGGAGTEAFF. CDR3 DNA: TGTGCCAGCAGCTCAGGGGGCGCGGGGACTGAAGCTTTCTTT.